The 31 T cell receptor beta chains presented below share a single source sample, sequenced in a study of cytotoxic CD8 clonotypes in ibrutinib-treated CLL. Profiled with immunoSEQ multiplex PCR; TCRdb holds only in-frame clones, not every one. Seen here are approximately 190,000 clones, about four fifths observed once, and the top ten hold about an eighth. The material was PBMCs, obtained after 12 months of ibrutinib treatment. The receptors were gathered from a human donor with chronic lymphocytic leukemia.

The CDR3 DNA is TGCGCCAGCAGCTTCGACCGGGAGCTGAACACTGAAGCTTTCTTT. It specifies CASSFDRELNTEAFF. V usage is TRBV5-1 and J usage is TRBJ1-1; D call uncertain. In germline, CDR1 is SGHRS, CDR2 YFSETQ. The CDR3 sequence is 15 residues long. V was clipped by 2 bases and J by 0 bases, with 11 bases between them.

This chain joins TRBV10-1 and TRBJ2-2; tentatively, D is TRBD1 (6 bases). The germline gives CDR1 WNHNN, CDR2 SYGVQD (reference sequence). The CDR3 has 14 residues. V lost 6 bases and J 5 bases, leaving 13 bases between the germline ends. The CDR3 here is CASSFIQGTGELFF. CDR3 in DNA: TGCGCCAGCAGCTTTATACAGGGAACCGGGGAGCTGTTTTTT.

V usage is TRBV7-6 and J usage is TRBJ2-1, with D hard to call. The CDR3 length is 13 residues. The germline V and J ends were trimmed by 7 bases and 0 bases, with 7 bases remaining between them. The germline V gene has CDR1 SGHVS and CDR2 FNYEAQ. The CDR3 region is CASTPFSYNEQFF. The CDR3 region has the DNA TGTGCCAGCACGCCATTCTCCTACAATGAGCAGTTCTTC.

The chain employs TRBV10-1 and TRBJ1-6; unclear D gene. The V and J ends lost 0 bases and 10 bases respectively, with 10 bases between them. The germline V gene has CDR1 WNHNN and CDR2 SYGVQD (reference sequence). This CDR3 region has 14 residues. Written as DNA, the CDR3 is TGCGCCAGCAGTGAGTCGGATGGGGTCTCACCCCTCCACTTT. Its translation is CASSESDGVSPLHF.

For the CDR3, the DNA is TGTGCCAGTAGCGAACAGGGAACCAAGCAGTACTTC. Translating it yields CASSEQGTKQYF. The chain joins TRBV19 to TRBJ2-7, with D possibly TRBD1 on 6 matching bases. V dropped 6 bases and J dropped 8 bases, with 14 bases sitting between them. The CDR3 length is 12 residues. Germline values: CDR1 LNHDA, CDR2 SQIVND (reference sequence).

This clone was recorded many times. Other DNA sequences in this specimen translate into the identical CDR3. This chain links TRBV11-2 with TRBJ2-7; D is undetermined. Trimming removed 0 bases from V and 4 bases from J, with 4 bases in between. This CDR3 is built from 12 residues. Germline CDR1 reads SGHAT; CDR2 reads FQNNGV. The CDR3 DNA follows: TGTGCCAGCAGCTTAGACAGGTACGAGCAGTACTTC. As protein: CASSLDRYEQYF.

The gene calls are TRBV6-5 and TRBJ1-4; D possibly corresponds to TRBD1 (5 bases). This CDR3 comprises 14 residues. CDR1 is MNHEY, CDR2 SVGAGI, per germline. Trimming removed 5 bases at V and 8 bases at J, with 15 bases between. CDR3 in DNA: TGTGCCAGCAGTCCCGGGACCTCGGGAGAAAAACTGTTTTTT. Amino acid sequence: CASSPGTSGEKLFF.

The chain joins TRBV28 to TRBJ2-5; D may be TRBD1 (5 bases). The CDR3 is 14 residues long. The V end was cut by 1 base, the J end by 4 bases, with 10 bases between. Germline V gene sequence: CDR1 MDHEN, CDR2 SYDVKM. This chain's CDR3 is CASSLSQGVETQYF. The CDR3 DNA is TGTGCCAGCAGTTTATCCCAGGGTGTAGAGACCCAGTACTTC. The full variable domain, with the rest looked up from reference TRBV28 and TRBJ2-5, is DVKVTQSSRYLVKRTGEKVFLECVQDMDHENMFWYRQDPGLGLRLIYFSYDVKMKEKGDIPEGYSVSREKKERFSLILESASTNQTSMYLCASSLSQGVETQYFGPGTRLLVL.

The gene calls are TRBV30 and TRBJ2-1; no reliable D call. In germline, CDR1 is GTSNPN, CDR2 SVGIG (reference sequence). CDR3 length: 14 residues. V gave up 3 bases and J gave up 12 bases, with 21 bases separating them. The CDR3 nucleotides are TGTGCCTGGAGCCCCGCTCTGGCTGGAGTTGGGCAGTTCTTC. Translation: CAWSPALAGVGQFF. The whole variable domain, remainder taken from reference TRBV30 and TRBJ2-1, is SQTIHQWPATLVQPVGSPLSLECTVEGTSNPNLYWYRQAAGRGLQLLFYSVGIGQISSEVPQNLSASRPQDRQFILSSKKLLLSDSGFYLCAWSPALAGVGQFFGPGTRLTVL.

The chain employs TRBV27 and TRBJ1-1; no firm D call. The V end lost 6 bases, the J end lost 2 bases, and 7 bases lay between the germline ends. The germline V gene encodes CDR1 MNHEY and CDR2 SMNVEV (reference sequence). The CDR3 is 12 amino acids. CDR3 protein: CASRSPNTEAFF. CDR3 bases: TGTGCCAGCAGATCCCCAAACACTGAAGCTTTCTTT.

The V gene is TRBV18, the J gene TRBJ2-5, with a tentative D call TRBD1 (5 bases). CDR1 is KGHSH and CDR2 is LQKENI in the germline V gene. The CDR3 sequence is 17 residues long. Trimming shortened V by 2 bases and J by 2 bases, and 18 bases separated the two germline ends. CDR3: CASSPRPLGQIQETQYF. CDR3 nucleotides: TGTGCCAGCTCACCAAGGCCTCTAGGACAAATACAAGAGACCCAGTACTTC.

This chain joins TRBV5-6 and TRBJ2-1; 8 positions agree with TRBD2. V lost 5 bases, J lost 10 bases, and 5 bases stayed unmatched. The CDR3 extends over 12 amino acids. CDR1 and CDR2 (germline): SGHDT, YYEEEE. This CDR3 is CASRGTSVEQFF. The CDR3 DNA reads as TGTGCCAGCAGGGGGACTAGTGTGGAGCAGTTCTTC.

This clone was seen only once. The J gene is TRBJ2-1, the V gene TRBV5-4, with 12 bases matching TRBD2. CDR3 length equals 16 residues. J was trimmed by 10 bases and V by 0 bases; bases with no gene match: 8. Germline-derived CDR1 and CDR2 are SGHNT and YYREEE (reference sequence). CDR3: CASSLGLAGATGEQFF. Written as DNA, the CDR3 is TGTGCCAGCAGCTTGGGACTAGCGGGGGCGACAGGGGAGCAGTTCTTC.

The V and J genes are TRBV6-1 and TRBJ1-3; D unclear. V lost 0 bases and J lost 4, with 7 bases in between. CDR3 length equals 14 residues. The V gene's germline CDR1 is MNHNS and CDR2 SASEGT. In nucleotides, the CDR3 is TGTGCCAGCAGTGAAGCCGAGGAGGGAAACACCATATATTTT. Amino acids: CASSEAEEGNTIYF.

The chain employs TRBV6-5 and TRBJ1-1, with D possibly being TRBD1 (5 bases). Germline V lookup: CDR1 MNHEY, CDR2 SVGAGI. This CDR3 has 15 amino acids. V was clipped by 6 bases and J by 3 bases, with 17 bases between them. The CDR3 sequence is CASRRPELGDTEAFF. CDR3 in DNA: TGTGCCAGCAGACGTCCAGAGCTGGGGGACACTGAAGCTTTCTTT.

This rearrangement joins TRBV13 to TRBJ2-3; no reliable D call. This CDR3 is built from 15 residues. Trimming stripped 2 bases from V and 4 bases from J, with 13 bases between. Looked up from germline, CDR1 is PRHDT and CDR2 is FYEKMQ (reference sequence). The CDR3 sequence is CASSLFARSSDTQYF. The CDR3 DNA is TGTGCCAGCAGCTTATTTGCTAGGAGCTCAGATACGCAGTATTTT.

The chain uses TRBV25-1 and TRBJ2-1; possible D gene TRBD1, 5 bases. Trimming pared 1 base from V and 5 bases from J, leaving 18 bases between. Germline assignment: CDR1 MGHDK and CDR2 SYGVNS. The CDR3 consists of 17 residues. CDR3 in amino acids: CASSESPATQGDNEQFF. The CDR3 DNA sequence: TGTGCCAGCAGTGAATCTCCCGCCACGCAGGGTGACAATGAGCAGTTCTTC.

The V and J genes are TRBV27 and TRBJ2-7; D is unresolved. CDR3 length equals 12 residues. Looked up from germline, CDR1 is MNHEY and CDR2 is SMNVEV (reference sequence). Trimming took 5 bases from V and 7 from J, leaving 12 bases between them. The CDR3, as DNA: TGTGCCAGCAGTCCCCGGGCTGGAGAGCAGTACTTC. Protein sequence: CASSPRAGEQYF.

The CDR3 loop reads CASSAGTGGETQYF. The DNA for the CDR3 is TGTGCCAGCAGTGCCGGGACAGGGGGCGAGACCCAGTACTTC. The J gene is TRBJ2-5, the V gene TRBV25-1; TRBD1 agrees at 12 bases. The junction had 2 bases not matched to a gene; V was cut back by 4 bases and J by 5 bases. The length of the CDR3 is 14 residues. Per the germline V gene, CDR1 is MGHDK and CDR2 is SYGVNS.

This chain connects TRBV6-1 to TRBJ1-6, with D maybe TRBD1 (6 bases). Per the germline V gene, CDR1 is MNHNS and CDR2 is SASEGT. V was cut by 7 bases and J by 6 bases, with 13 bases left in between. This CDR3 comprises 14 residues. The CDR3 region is CASNRDGINSPLHF. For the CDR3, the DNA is TGTGCCAGCAACAGGGACGGGATTAATTCACCCCTCCACTTT.

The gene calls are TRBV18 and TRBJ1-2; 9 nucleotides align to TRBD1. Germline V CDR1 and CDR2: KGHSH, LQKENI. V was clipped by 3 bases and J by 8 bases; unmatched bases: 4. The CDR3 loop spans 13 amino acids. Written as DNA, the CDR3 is TGTGCCAGCTCACCCCGGGACAGGGAGGGCTACACCTTC. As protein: CASSPRDREGYTF. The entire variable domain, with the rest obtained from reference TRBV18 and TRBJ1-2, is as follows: NAGVMQNPRHLVRRRGQEARLRCSPMKGHSHVYWYRQLPEEGLKFMVYLQKENIIDESGMPKERFSAEFPKEGPSILRIQQVVRGDSAAYFCASSPRDREGYTFGSGTRLTVV.

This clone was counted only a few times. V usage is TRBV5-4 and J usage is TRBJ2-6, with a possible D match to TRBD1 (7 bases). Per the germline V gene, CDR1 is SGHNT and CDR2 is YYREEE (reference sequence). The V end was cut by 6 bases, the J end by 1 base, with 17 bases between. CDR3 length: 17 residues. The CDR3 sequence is CASNEQGTFSGANVLTF. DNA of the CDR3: TGTGCCAGCAACGAACAGGGGACTTTTTCTGGGGCCAACGTCCTGACTTTC.

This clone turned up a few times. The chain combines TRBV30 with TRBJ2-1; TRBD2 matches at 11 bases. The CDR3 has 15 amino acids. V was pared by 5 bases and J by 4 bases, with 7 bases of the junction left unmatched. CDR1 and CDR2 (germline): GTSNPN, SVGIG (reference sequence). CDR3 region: CAWPTGTSGYNEQFF. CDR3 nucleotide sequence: TGTGCCTGGCCGACCGGGACTAGCGGATACAATGAGCAGTTCTTC.

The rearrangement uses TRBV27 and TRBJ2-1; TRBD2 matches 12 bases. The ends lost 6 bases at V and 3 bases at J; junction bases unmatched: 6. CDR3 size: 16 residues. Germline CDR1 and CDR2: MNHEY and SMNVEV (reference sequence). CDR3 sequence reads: CASRILAGGRYNEQFF. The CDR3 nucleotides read TGTGCCAGCAGGATACTAGCGGGAGGACGCTACAATGAGCAGTTCTTC.

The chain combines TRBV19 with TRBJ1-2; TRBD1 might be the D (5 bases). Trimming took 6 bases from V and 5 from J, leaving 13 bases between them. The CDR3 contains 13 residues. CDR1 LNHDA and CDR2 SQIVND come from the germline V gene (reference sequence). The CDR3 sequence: CASSFGQAYGYTF. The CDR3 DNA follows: TGTGCCAGTAGCTTCGGACAAGCATATGGCTACACCTTC.

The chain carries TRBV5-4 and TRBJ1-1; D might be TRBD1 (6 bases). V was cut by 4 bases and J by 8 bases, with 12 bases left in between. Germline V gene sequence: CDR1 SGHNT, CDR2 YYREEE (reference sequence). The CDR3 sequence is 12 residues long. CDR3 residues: CASSPQGGEAFF. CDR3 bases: TGTGCCAGCAGCCCACAGGGAGGGGAAGCTTTCTTT.

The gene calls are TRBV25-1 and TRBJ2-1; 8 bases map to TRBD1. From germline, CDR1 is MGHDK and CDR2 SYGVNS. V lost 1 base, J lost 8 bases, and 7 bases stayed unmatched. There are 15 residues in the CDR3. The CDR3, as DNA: TGTGCCAGCAGTGAATCCGGGACAGGTGTCCATGAGCAGTTCTTC. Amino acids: CASSESGTGVHEQFF.

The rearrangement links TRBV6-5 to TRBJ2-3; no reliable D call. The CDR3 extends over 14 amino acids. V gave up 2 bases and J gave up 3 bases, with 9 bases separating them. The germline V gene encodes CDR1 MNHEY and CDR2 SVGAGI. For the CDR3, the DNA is TGTGCCAGCAGTTACGGCCGCTCGACAGATACGCAGTATTTT. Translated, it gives CASSYGRSTDTQYF.

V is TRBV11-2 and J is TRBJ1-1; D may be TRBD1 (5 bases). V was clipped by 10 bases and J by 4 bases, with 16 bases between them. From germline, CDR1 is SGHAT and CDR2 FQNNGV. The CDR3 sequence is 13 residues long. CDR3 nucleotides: TGTGCCACTCAGCTTCAGGGTGGCACTGAAGCTTTCTTT. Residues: CATQLQGGTEAFF.

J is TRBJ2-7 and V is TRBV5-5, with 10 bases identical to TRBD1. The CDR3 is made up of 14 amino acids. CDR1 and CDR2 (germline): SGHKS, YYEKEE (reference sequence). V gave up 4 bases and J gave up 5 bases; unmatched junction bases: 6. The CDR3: CASSRRTGGNEQYF. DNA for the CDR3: TGTGCCAGCAGCCGGCGGACAGGGGGGAACGAGCAGTACTTC.

The CDR3 coding sequence is TGCGCCAGCAGTGAGATTGTGGAAATGGGCTACACCTTC. Amino acids: CASSEIVEMGYTF. The gene calls are TRBV10-2 and TRBJ1-2; unclear D gene. Germline lookup yields CDR1 WSHSY and CDR2 SAAADI. V shed 2 bases and J shed 8 bases, with 12 bases lying between them. The CDR3 contains 13 residues.